This T cell receptor (beta chain) derives from a study of shared clonotypes between healthy human individuals. Germline V lookup: CDR1 MNHEY, CDR2 SMNVEV (reference sequence). The CDR3 sequence is 14 residues long. V was trimmed by 6 bases and J by 0 bases, leaving 9 bases between them. When replicate PCRs were run on sorted subsets, they used around 200 ng DNA, some 30,000 T cell genomes. The protocol was immunoSEQ multiplex PCR, while the TCRdb copy is restricted to in-frame clones and leaves out a portion. The repertoire holds 2.3 million or so clones, with approximately 93% as singletons. The origin of this receptor is a man aged 18 to 29 in good health. Some clones in this sample may be carry-over from other donors' samples. The sequenced sample consisted of naive CD4+ T cells from PBMCs. Subset in this sample: CD45RA+ positively selected. The chain joins TRBV27 to TRBJ1-5; a possible D gene is TRBD1 (5 bases). CDR3 region: CASRRDYSNQPQHF. CDR3 sequence (DNA): TGTGCCAGCAGGAGGGACTATAGCAATCAGCCCCAGCATTTT.